Here is one TCR beta chain with its context. Antigen: not known. The V gene lost 1 base and the J gene lost 3 bases, with 16 bases spanning the gap. Germline V gene lookup returns CDR1 LNHNV and CDR2 YYDKDF (reference sequence). CDR3 length equals 16 residues. The time point denotes: pre-treatment sample, taken before nivolumab and TIL therapy. The tumor samples were excised metastases, mostly pleural nodules or supraclavicular lymph nodes. Enrollment ran from late 2017 to early 2020. Sequencing used immunoSEQ v3. This table comes from immunoSEQ multiplex PCR, and its TCRdb copy is limited to in-frame clones, with some not included. The data show about 50,000 clones, with just over 70% seen just once and more than 5% held by the top ten. These data belong to a study of TIL therapy for anti-PD-1-resistant metastatic lung cancer. Whole-study findings and limits: TIL cultures after expansion showed higher clonality and lower diversity than baseline tumor (median about 6% vs 30%).

The rearrangement joins TRBV15 to TRBJ2-7; D remains ambiguous. The material sequenced was tumor tissue, taken at baseline. The receptor comes from a person aged 25-79 years with non-small cell lung cancer. CDR3 bases: TGTGCCACCAGCAGAGGAGGTCTAGGGCTTGGCTACGAGCAGTACTTC. As protein: CATSRGGLGLGYEQYF. Complete variable domain (other parts from reference TRBV15 and TRBJ2-7): DAMVIQNPRYQVTQFGKPVTLSCSQTLNHNVMYWYQQKSSQAPKLLFHYYDKDFNNEADTPDNFQSRRPNTSFCFLDIRSPGLGDTAMYLCATSRGGLGLGYEQYFGPGTRLTVT.